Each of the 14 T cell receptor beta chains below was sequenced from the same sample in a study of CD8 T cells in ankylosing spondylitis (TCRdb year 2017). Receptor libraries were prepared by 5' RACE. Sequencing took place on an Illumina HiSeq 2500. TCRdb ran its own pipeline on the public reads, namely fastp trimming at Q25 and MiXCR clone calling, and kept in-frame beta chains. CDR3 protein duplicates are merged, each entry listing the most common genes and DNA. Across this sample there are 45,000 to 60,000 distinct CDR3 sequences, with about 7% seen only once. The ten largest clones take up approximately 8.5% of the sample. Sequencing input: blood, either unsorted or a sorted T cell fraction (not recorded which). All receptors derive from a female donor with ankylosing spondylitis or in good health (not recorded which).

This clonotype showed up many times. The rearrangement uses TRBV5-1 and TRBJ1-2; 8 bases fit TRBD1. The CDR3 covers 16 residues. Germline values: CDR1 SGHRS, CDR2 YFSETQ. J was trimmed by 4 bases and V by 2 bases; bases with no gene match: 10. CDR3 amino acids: CASSFETGAGIYGYTF. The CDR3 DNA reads TGCGCCAGCAGCTTCGAGACAGGGGCGGGAATCTATGGCTACACCTTC.

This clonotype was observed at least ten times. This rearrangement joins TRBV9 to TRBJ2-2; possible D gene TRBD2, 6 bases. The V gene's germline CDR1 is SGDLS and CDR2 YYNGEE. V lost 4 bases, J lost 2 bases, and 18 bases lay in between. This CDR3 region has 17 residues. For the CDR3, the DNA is TGTGCCAGCAGCCAAACCGCCGGGACTCCTAACACCGGGGAGCTGTTTTTT. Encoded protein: CASSQTAGTPNTGELFF.

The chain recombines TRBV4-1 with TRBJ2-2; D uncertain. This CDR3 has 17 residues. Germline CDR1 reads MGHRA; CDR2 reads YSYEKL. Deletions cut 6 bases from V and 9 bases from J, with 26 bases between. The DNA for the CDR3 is TGCGCCAGCAGTCGATACGCCTGGGCAGACTCACCACGGGAGCTGTTTTTT. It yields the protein CASSRYAWADSPRELFF.

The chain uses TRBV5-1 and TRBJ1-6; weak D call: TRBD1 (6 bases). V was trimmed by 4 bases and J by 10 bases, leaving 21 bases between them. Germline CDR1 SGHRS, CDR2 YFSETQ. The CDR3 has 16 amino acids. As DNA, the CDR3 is TGCGCCAGCAGCCCCCGGGACACCAGAGGGAGGTCACCCCTCCACTTT. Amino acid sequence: CASSPRDTRGRSPLHF.

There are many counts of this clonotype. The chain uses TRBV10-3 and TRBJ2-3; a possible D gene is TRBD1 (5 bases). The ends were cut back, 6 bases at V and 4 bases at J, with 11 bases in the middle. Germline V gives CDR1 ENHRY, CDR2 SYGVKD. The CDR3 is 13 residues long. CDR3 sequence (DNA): TGTGCCATCAGCGGAAGACAGCCAGATACGCAGTATTTT. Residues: CAISGRQPDTQYF.

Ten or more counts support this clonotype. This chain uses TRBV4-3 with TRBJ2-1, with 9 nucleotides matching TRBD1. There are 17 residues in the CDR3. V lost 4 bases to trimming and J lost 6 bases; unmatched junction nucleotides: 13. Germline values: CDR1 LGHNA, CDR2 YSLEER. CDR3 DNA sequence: TGCGCCAGCAGCCGGAATGCCGGGACAGGGTCGGTCAATGAGCAGTTCTTC. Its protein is CASSRNAGTGSVNEQFF.

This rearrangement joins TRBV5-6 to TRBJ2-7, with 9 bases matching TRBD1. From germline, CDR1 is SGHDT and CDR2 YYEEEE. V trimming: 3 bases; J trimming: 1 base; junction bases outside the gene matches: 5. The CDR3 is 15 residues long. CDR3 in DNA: TGTGCCAGCAGCTCCGGGACAGGGCTATCCTACGAGCAGTACGTC. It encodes CASSSGTGLSYEQYV.

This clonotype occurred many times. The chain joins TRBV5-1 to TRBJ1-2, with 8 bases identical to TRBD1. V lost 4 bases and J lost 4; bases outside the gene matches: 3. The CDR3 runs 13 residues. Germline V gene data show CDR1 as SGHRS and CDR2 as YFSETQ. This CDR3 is CASSRGQVYGYTF. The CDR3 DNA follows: TGCGCCAGCAGCCGGGGACAGGTCTATGGCTACACCTTC.

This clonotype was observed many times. The CDR3 sequence is CASAQRGLSNTGELFF. CDR3 nucleotides: TGTGCCAGTGCACAGAGGGGGCTGTCCAACACCGGGGAGCTGTTTTTT. The chain uses TRBV19 and TRBJ2-2, with 7 bases lining up with TRBD1. The CDR3 sequence is 16 residues long. CDR1 and CDR2 from the germline V gene are LNHDA and SQIVND (reference sequence). V trimming: 8 bases; J trimming: 2 bases; junction bases outside the gene matches: 11. The complete variable domain, with remaining parts taken from reference TRBV19 and TRBJ2-2, reads DGGITQSPKYLFRKEGQNVTLSCEQNLNHDAMYWYRQDPGQGLRLIYYSQIVNDFQKGDIAEGYSVSREKKESFPLTVTSAQKNPTAFYLCASAQRGLSNTGELFFGEGSRLTVL.

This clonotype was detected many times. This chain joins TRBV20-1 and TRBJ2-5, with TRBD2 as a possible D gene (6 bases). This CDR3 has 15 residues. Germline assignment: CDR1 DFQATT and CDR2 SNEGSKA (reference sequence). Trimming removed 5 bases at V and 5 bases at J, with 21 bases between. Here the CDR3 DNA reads TGCAGTGCTCCCTTGGCTGCGCGGGGCCGGGAGACCCAGTACTTC. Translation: CSAPLAARGRETQYF.

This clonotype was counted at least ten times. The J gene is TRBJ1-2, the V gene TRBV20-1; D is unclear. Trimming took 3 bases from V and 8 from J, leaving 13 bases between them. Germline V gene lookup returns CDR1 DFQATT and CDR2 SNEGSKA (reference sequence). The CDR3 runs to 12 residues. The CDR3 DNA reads TGCAGTGCTAGCCCTGGGCTGGGGGGCTACACCTTC. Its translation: CSASPGLGGYTF.

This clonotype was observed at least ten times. Written as DNA, the CDR3 is TGCGCCAGCAGCGTGGACAGCAACAATGAGCAGTTCTTC. It codes for CASSVDSNNEQFF. The gene calls are TRBV5-1 and TRBJ2-1; D is possibly TRBD1 (6 bases). This CDR3 has 13 amino acids. Germline lookup yields CDR1 SGHRS and CDR2 YFSETQ. The ends were cut back, 4 bases at V and 5 bases at J, with 10 bases in the middle.

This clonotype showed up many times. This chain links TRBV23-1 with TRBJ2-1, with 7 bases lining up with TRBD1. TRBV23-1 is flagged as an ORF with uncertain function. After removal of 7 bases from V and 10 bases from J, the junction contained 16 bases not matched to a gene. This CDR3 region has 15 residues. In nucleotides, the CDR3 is TGCGCCAGCACCCAGGGGGTAGTTATCATTCAAGAGCAGTTCTTC. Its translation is CASTQGVVIIQEQFF.

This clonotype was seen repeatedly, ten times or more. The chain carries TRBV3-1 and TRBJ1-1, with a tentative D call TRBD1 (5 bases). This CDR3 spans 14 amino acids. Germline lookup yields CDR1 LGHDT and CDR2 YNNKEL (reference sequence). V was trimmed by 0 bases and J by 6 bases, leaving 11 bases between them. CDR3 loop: CASSQDFRGAEAFF. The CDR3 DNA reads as TGTGCCAGCAGCCAAGATTTCCGGGGCGCTGAAGCTTTCTTT.